This T cell receptor (beta chain) was sequenced during a study of T cells in Graves' hyperthyroidism and ophthalmopathy. A patient was excluded if there was uncontrolled infection, other autoimmune disease, pregnancy or lactation. The study based diagnoses on clinical symptoms, serum thyroxine and TRAb, thyroid ultrasound and orbital computed tomography. This clonotype showed up many times. Using RNA transcripts as the source, TCR beta CDR3 regions were amplified. The TCR CDR3 was amplified in a first-round RT-PCR using the HTBI primer set. Using its own MiXCR run on the multiplex PCR reads, TCRdb lists one record per CDR3 protein. The sample lists 500,000 to 600,000 distinct CDR3 sequences, just under 20% occurring once. The TCR was taken from a man aged 40-55 years with Graves' ophthalmopathy. The sequenced sample consisted of blood.

The DNA of the CDR3 is TGTGCCAGCAGTGGGGGACCAATTCACTCCTACGAGCAGTACTTC. This encodes CASSGGPIHSYEQYF. This chain joins TRBV6-1 and TRBJ2-7, with D perhaps assigned TRBD1 or TRBD2 (5 bases each). Germline CDR1 is MNHNS and CDR2 is SASEGT. V gave up 4 bases and J gave up 0 bases, with 13 bases separating them. The CDR3 totals 15 residues.